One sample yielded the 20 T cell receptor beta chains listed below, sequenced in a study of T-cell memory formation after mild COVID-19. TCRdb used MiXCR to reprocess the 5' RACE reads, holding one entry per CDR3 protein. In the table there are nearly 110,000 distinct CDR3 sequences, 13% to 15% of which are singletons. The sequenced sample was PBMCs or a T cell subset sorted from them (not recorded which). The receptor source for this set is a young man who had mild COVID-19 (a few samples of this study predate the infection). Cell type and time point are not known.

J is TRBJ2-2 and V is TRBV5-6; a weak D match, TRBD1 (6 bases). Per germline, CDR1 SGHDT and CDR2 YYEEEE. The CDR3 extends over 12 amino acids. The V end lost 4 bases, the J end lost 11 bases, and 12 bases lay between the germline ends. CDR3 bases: TGTGCCAGCAGCGGACTGACAGGAGAGCTGTTTTTT. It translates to CASSGLTGELFF. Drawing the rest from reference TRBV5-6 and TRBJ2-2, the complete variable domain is DAGVTQSPTHLIKTRGQQVTLRCSPKSGHDTVSWYQQALGQGPQFIFQYYEEEERQRGNFPDRFSGHQFPNYSSELNVNALLLGDSALYLCASSGLTGELFFGEGSRLTVL.

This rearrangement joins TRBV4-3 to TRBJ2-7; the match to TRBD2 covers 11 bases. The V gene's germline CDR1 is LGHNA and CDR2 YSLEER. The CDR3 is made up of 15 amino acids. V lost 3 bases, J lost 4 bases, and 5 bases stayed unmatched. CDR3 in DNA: TGCGCCAGCAGCCAGGATAGCGGGGGGGCGTACGAGCAGTACTTC. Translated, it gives CASSQDSGGAYEQYF.

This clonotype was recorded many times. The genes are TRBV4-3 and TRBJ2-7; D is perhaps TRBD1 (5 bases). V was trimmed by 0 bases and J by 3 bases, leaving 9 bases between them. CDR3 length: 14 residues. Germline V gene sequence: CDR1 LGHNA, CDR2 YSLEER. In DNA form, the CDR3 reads TGCGCCAGCAGCCAAGATCTAGGGGACTACGAGCAGTACGTC. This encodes CASSQDLGDYEQYV.

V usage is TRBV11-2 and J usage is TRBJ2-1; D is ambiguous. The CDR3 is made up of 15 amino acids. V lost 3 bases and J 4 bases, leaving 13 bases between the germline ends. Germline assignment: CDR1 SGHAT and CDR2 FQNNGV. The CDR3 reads CASSFLWISYNEQFF. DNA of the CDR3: TGTGCCAGCAGCTTCTTATGGATCTCTTACAATGAGCAGTTCTTC.

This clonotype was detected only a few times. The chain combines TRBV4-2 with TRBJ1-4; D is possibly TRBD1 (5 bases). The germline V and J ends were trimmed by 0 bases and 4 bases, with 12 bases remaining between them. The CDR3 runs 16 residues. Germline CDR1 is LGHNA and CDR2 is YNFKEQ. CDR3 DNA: TGTGCCAGCAGCCAAGAGGGACCGTCTGGTAATGAAAAACTGTTTTTT. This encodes CASSQEGPSGNEKLFF.

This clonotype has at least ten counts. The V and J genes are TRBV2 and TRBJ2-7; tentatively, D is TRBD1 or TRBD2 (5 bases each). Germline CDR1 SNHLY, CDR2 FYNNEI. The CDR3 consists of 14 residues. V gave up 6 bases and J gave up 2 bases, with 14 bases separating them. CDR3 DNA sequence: TGTGCCAGCAGGGAGGCAGGGCTTACCTACGAGCAGTACTTC. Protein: CASREAGLTYEQYF.

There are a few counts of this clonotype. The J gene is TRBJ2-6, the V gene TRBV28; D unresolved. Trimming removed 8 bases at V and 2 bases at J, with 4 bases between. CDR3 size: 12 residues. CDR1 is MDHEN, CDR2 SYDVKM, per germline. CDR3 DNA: TGTGCCAGCGGCCCTGGGGCCAACGTCCTGACTTTC. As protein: CASGPGANVLTF.

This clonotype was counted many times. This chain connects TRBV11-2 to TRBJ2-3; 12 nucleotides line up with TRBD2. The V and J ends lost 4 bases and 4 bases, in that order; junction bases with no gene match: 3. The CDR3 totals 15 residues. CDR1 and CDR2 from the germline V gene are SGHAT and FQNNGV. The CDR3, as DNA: TGTGCCAGCAGCTGGACTAGCGGGGCTGCAGATACGCAGTATTTT. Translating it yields CASSWTSGAADTQYF.

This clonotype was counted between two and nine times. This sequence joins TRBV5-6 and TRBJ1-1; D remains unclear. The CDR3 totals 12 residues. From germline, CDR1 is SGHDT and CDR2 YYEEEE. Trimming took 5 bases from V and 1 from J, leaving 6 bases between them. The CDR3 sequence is CASSMENTEAFF. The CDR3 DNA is TGTGCCAGCAGTATGGAGAACACTGAAGCTTTCTTT.

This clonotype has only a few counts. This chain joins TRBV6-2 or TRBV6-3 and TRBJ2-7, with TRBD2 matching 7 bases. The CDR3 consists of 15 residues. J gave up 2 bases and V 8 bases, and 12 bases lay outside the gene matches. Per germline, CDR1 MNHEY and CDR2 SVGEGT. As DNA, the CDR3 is TGTGCCAGCGGTTTGGGGGGGGGGTTCCCCTACGAGCAGTACTTC. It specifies CASGLGGGFPYEQYF.

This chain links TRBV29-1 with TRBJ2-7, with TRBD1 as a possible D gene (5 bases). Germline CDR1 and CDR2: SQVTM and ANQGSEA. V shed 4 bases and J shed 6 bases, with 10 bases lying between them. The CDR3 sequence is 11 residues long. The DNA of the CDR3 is TGCAGCGTTGTTAGGGGCTTCGAGCAGTACTTC. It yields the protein CSVVRGFEQYF.

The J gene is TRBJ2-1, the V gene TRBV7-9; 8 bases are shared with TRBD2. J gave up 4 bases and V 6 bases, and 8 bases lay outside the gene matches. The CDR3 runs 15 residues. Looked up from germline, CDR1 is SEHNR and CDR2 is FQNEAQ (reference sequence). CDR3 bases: TGTGCCAGCAGTCGAGTAGCGGGAAAATACAATGAGCAGTTCTTC. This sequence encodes CASSRVAGKYNEQFF.

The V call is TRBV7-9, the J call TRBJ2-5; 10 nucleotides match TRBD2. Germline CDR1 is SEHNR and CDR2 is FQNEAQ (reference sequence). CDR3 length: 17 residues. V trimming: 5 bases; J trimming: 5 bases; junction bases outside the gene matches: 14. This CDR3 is CASSPPSVLAGVETQYF. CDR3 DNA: TGTGCCAGCAGCCCCCCTTCGGTCCTAGCGGGGGTGGAGACCCAGTACTTC.

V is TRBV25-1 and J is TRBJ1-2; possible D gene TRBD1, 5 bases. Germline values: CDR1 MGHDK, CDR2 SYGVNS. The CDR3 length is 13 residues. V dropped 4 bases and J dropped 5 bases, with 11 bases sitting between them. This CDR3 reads CASSAQGRYGYTF. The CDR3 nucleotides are TGTGCCAGCAGTGCGCAGGGTAGGTATGGCTACACCTTC.

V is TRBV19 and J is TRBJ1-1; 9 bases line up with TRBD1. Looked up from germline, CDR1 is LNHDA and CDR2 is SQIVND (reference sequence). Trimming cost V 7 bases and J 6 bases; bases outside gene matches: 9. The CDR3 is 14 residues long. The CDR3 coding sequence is TGTGCCAGTACTCCGGGACAGGGAATCCCTGAAGCTTTCTTT. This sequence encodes CASTPGQGIPEAFF.

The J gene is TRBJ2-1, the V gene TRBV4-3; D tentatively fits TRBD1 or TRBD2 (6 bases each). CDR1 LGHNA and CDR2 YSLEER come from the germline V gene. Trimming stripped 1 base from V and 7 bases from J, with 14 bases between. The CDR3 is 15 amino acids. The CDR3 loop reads CASSQGGGPGNEQFF. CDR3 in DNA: TGCGCCAGCAGCCAAGGTGGGGGGCCGGGGAATGAGCAGTTCTTC.

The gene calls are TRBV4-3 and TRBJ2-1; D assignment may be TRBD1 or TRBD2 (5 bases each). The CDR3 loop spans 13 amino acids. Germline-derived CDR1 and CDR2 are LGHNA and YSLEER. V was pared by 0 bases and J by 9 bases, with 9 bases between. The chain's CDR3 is CASSQESGPEQFF. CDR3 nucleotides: TGCGCCAGCAGCCAAGAATCGGGGCCTGAGCAGTTCTTC.

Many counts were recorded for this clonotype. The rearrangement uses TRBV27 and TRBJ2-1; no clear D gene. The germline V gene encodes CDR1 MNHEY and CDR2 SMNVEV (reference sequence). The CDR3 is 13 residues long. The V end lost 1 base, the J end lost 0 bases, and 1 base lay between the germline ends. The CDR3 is CASSLFSYNEQFF. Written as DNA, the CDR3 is TGTGCCAGCAGTTTATTCTCCTACAATGAGCAGTTCTTC.

Here the CDR3 reads CASSTLGLAGGTDTQYF. The CDR3 DNA reads as TGTGCCAGCAGCACACTGGGACTAGCGGGGGGCACAGATACGCAGTATTTT. V is TRBV6-2 or TRBV6-3 and J is TRBJ2-3; 14 nucleotides align to TRBD2. Germline V lookup: CDR1 MNHEY, CDR2 SVGEGT. V dropped 6 bases and J dropped 1; count of bases not matched to a gene: 6. The CDR3 is 17 amino acids.

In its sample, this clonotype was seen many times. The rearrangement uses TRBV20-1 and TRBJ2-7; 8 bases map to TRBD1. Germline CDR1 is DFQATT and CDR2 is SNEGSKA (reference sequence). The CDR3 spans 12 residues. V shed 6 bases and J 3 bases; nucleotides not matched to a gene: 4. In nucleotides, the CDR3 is TGCAGTGCCCGAGACAGGGGCTACGAGCAGTACTTC. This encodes CSARDRGYEQYF.